This T cell receptor beta chain stems from a study of blood T cell repertoires in COVID-19. Study as a whole: COVID-19 samples collected from the United States, Italy and Spain covered acute and convalescent phases. Sources were T cells, B-cell-depleted T cells, or PBMCs; the material itself was cDNA or gDNA.

There are 15 residues in the CDR3. Trimming stripped 4 bases from V and 1 base from J, with 14 bases between. CDR1 and CDR2 from the germline V gene are WNHNN and SYGVQD (reference sequence). Original processing notes: How many nucleated cells were present was estimated from reference gene primer amplification. Only in-frame clones appear in the TCRdb table, and some are missing; sequencing was by immunoSEQ multiplex PCR. V, J and clone size derive from that table, while D and trimming were established from the DNA sequence. The sample holds 69,000 or so clones; roughly 80% are singletons and the top ten take around 5%.

The sample comprised peripheral blood. The gene calls are TRBV10-1 and TRBJ2-7; D is possibly TRBD2 (6 bases). The TCR comes from a woman aged 80 or over with active or convalescent COVID-19. The CDR3 sequence is CASSAPGVGSYEQYF. The CDR3 coding sequence is TGCGCCAGCAGTGCGCCGGGAGTCGGATCCTACGAGCAGTACTTC.